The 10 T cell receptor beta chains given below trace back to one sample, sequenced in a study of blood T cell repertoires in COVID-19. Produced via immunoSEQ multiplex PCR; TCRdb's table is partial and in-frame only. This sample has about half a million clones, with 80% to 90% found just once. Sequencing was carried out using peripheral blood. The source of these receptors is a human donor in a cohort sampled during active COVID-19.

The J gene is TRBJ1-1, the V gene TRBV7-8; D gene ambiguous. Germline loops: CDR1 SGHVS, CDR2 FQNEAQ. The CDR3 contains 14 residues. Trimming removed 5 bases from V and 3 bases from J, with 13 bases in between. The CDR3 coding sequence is TGTGCCAGCAGCGTCACAAGTGCGGACACTGAAGCTTTCTTT. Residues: CASSVTSADTEAFF.

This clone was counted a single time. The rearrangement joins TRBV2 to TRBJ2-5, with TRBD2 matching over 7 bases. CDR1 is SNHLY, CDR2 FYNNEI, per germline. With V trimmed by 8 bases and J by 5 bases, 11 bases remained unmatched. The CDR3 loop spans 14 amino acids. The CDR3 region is CASRRGDVWETQYF. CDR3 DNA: TGTGCCAGCCGACGGGGGGATGTATGGGAGACCCAGTACTTC.

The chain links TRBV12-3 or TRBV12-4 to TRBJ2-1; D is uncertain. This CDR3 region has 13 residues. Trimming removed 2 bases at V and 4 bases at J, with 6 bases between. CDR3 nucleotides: TGTGCCAGCAGTTTAACAGCTTACAATGAGCAGTTCTTC. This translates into CASSLTAYNEQFF.

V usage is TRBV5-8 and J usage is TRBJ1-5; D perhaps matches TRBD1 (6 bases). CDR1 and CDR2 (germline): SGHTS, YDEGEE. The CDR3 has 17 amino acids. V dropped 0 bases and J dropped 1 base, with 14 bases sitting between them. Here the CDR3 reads CASSLALGAWSNQPQHF. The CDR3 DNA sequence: TGTGCCAGCAGCTTGGCCTTGGGGGCTTGGAGCAATCAGCCCCAGCATTTT.

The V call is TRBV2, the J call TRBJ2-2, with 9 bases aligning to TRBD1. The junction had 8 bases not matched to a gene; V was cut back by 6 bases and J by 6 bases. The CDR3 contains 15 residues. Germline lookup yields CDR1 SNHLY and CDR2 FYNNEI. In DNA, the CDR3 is TGTGCCAGCAGGCGGGGACAGGGCGGGCCCGGGGAGCTGTTTTTT. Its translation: CASRRGQGGPGELFF.

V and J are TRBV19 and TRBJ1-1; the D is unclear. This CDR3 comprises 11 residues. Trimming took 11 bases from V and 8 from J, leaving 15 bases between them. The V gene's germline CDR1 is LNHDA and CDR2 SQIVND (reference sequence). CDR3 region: CASDRGSEAFF. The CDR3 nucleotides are TGTGCCTCCGACCGGGGTTCGGAAGCTTTCTTT.

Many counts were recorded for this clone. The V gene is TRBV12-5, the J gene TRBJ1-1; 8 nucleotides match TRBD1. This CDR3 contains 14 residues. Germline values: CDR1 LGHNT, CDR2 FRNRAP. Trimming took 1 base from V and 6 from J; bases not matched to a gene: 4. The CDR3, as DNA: TGTGCTAGTGGTTTGGACGGACAGGGAGCTGAAGCTTTCTTT. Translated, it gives CASGLDGQGAEAFF.

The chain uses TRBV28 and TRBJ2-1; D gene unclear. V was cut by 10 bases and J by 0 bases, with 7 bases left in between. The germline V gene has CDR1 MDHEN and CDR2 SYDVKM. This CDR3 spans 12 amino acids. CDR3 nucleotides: TGTGCCACCTACAGCTCCTACAATGAGCAGTTCTTC. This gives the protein CATYSSYNEQFF. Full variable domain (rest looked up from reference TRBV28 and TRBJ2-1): DVKVTQSSRYLVKRTGEKVFLECVQDMDHENMFWYRQDPGLGLRLIYFSYDVKMKEKGDIPEGYSVSREKKERFSLILESASTNQTSMYLCATYSSYNEQFFGPGTRLTVL.

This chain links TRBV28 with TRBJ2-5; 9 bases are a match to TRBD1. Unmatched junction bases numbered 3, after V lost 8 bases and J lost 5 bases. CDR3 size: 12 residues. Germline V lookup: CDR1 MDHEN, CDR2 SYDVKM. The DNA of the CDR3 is TGTGCCAGCGGGACAGGGTGGGAGACCCAGTACTTC. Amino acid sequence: CASGTGWETQYF.

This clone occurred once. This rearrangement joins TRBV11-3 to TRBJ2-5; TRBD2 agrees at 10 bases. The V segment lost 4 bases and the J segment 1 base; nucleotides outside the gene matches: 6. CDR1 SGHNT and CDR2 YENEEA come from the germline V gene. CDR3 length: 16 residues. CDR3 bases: TGTGCCAGCAGCTCTACCACTAGCGGGACCCAAGAGACCCAGTACTTC. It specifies CASSSTTSGTQETQYF.